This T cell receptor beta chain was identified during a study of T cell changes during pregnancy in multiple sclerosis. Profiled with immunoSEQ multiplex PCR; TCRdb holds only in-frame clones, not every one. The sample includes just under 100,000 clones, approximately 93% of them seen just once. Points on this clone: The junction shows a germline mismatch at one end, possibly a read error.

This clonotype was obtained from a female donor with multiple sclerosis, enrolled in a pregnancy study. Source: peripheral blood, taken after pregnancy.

In nucleotides, the CDR3 is TGTGCCAGCAGCGCGGGTTACGTGCAGTACTTC. Translation gives CASSAGYVQYF. This chain links TRBV9 with TRBJ2-7; the D is unclear. This CDR3 spans 11 amino acids. Germline loops: CDR1 SGDLS, CDR2 YYNGEE.